This T cell receptor (beta chain) originates from a study of somatic mutations in cytotoxic T cells in rheumatoid arthritis. Study at large: Patients gave 30 ml EDTA peripheral blood immediately after diagnosis, prior to starting treatment. Overall study findings and caveats: In the expanded CD8+ clones, the antigen targets remained unknown.

Using immunoSEQ multiplex PCR, the repertoire was profiled, and TCRdb retains in-frame clones only, with some absent. The sample gives roughly 18,000 clones, more than 70% of which show up once; 28% is in the top ten. The table lists this clone with a count of one. Its target is unknown. The specimen was CD8+ T cells sorted from blood. The source is an adult with rheumatoid arthritis.

CDR3 region: CSVDPTARDTDTQYF. In nucleotides, the CDR3 is TGCAGCGTTGACCCCACTGCCAGGGACACAGATACGCAGTATTTT. The chain is built from TRBV29-1 and TRBJ2-3; D may be TRBD1 (5 bases). CDR3 size: 15 residues. The V and J ends lost 3 bases and 2 bases respectively, with 15 bases between them. Germline CDR1 SQVTM, CDR2 ANQGSEA.